This entry lists 31 T cell receptor beta chains sequenced from one sample in a study of beta chain features in type 1 diabetes. Reverse transcribing all isolated RNA meant expressed TCRB transcripts were sequenced. Only in-frame clones appear in the TCRdb table, and some are missing; sequencing was by immunoSEQ multiplex PCR. The sample yields just over 450,000 clones, 30% seen once. Specimen: naive CD4+ T cells from blood. The source is a young man in good health.

This clone appeared a few times. This chain uses TRBV29-1 with TRBJ1-2, with D uncertain. The V gene lost 4 bases and the J gene lost 1 base, with 10 bases spanning the gap. The germline gives CDR1 SQVTM, CDR2 ANQGSEA. The CDR3 has 13 amino acids. Here the CDR3 reads CSVGSASNYGYTF. The CDR3 DNA reads TGCAGCGTTGGGTCGGCCAGTAACTATGGCTACACCTTC.

The chain recombines TRBV5-4 with TRBJ2-5, with 8 bases lining up with TRBD1. Losses at the gene ends were 5 bases for V and 5 bases for J; bases not matched to a gene: 8. The V gene's germline CDR1 is SGHNT and CDR2 YYREEE (reference sequence). CDR3 length: 14 residues. DNA of the CDR3: TGTGCCAGCAGTCCAGGGGGCGCGCAGGAGACCCAGTACTTC. Residues: CASSPGGAQETQYF.

This clone showed up just a few times. Within the sample, other DNA sequences also encode this same CDR3. The chain combines TRBV18 with TRBJ2-5, with D hard to call. The germline gives CDR1 KGHSH, CDR2 LQKENI. V was clipped by 3 bases and J by 4 bases, with 3 bases between them. The CDR3 totals 11 residues. This CDR3 is CASSPGETQYF. Here the CDR3 DNA reads TGTGCCAGCTCACCGGGAGAGACCCAGTACTTC.

The V call is TRBV9, the J call TRBJ2-2, with a tentative D call TRBD1 (5 bases). Trimming cost V 0 bases and J 1 base, with 10 bases left between them. Germline CDR1 and CDR2: SGDLS and YYNGEE. The CDR3 has 16 residues. This CDR3 reads CASSVAPQGNTGELFF. DNA of the CDR3: TGTGCCAGCAGCGTAGCTCCGCAGGGGAACACCGGGGAGCTGTTTTTT.

The chain couples TRBV5-4 to TRBJ2-1; the D is unclear. The V and J ends lost 0 bases and 9 bases respectively, with 4 bases between them. Germline CDR1 and CDR2: SGHNT and YYREEE (reference sequence). This CDR3 spans 11 amino acids. CDR3 protein: CASSLETEQFF. The CDR3 DNA reads TGTGCCAGCAGCTTGGAAACTGAGCAGTTCTTC.

The CDR3 loop is CASGDSQETQYF. Here the CDR3 DNA reads TGTGCCAGCGGGGACAGTCAAGAGACCCAGTACTTC. The chain uses TRBV7-2 and TRBJ2-5, with 7 bases fitting TRBD1. J lost 2 bases, V lost 8 bases, and 2 bases had no gene match. CDR3 length: 12 amino acids. CDR1 is SGHTA and CDR2 is FQGNSA in the germline V gene.

V and J are TRBV7-2 and TRBJ2-5; D is uncertain. The V end lost 3 bases, the J end lost 2 bases, and 10 bases lay between the germline ends. This CDR3 comprises 14 residues. Per the germline V gene, CDR1 is SGHTA and CDR2 is FQGNSA. CDR3 sequence: CASSLAGPQETQYF. The CDR3 DNA is TGTGCCAGCAGCTTGGCAGGTCCTCAAGAGACCCAGTACTTC.

There are a few counts of this clone. This chain links TRBV30 with TRBJ2-2; 9 nucleotides match TRBD1. Germline assignment: CDR1 GTSNPN and CDR2 SVGIG (reference sequence). This CDR3 is 18 amino acids long. V was pared by 3 bases and J by 1 base, with 12 bases of the junction left unmatched. For the CDR3, the DNA is TGTGCCTGGAGCCAAGACAGGGGGATCCCGATGAACACCGGGGAGCTGTTTTTT. Translating gives CAWSQDRGIPMNTGELFF.

The chain combines TRBV10-3 with TRBJ1-5, with a weak D call TRBD1 (6 bases). The germline V gene encodes CDR1 ENHRY and CDR2 SYGVKD. Deletions cut 4 bases from V and 7 bases from J, with 11 bases between. The length of the CDR3 is 13 residues. The CDR3 is CAISGQAEQPQHF. The CDR3 DNA follows: TGTGCCATCAGTGGACAGGCGGAACAGCCCCAGCATTTT.

J is TRBJ2-7 and V is TRBV7-9, with D tentatively TRBD1 (6 bases). With 5 bases removed from V and 4 bases from J, the gap between germline ends came to 9 bases. This CDR3 has 12 residues. Germline V gives CDR1 SEHNR, CDR2 FQNEAQ (reference sequence). CDR3 region: CASSETGYEQYF. Here the CDR3 DNA reads TGTGCCAGCAGCGAAACAGGGTACGAGCAGTACTTC.

This clone was counted between two and nine times. The chain joins TRBV2 to TRBJ2-5, with D possibly called TRBD1 or TRBD2 (5 bases each). Germline CDR1 and CDR2: SNHLY and FYNNEI. The ends were cut back, 7 bases at V and 2 bases at J, with 11 bases in the middle. The CDR3 has 13 amino acids. Here the CDR3 DNA reads TGTGCCAGCAATTCGGGACCGCAAGAGACCCAGTACTTC. Encoded protein: CASNSGPQETQYF.

The V and J genes are TRBV9 and TRBJ2-1; D is ambiguous. Deletions cut 0 bases from V and 7 bases from J, with 8 bases between. Germline V lookup: CDR1 SGDLS, CDR2 YYNGEE. The CDR3 is 13 amino acids. DNA for the CDR3: TGTGCCAGCAGCGTAGTCTCCGGGAATGAGCAGTTCTTC. Protein: CASSVVSGNEQFF. Drawing the rest from reference TRBV9 and TRBJ2-1, the complete variable domain is DSGVTQTPKHLITATGQRVTLRCSPRSGDLSVYWYQQSLDQGLQFLIQYYNGEERAKGNILERFSAQQFPDLHSELNLSSLELGDSALYFCASSVVSGNEQFFGPGTRLTVL.

This chain connects TRBV5-1 to TRBJ1-1; no clear D. V shed 3 bases and J shed 0 bases, with 9 bases lying between them. Germline V lookup: CDR1 SGHRS, CDR2 YFSETQ. This CDR3 region has 14 residues. CDR3 coding DNA: TGCGCCAGCAGCTCGGACTACATGAACACTGAAGCTTTCTTT. Translating it yields CASSSDYMNTEAFF.

This clone was counted a few times. J is TRBJ2-7 and V is TRBV9, with D hard to call. From germline, CDR1 is SGDLS and CDR2 YYNGEE. Trimming left V 2 bases short and J 8 bases short, with 17 bases between. The CDR3 contains 14 residues. The CDR3: CASSVGQEFTKQYF. The CDR3 DNA sequence: TGTGCCAGCAGCGTTGGGCAAGAGTTTACGAAGCAGTACTTC. Full variable domain (missing parts from reference TRBV9 and TRBJ2-7): DSGVTQTPKHLITATGQRVTLRCSPRSGDLSVYWYQQSLDQGLQFLIQYYNGEERAKGNILERFSAQQFPDLHSELNLSSLELGDSALYFCASSVGQEFTKQYFGPGTRLTVT.

This clone was seen only a few times. The V gene is TRBV15, the J gene TRBJ2-7; D not resolved. The CDR3 totals 14 residues. V gave up 3 bases and J gave up 3 bases, with 12 bases separating them. Germline CDR1 LNHNV, CDR2 YYDKDF (reference sequence). DNA for the CDR3: TGTGCCACCAGCAGCGGACGGAGTAACTACGAGCAGTACTTC. Its translation is CATSSGRSNYEQYF. Drawing the rest from reference TRBV15 and TRBJ2-7, the complete variable domain is DAMVIQNPRYQVTQFGKPVTLSCSQTLNHNVMYWYQQKSSQAPKLLFHYYDKDFNNEADTPDNFQSRRPNTSFCFLDIRSPGLGDTAMYLCATSSGRSNYEQYFGPGTRLTVT.

This clone came up a few times. This sequence joins TRBV7-2 and TRBJ2-1; no definite D call. The CDR3 has 15 amino acids. The germline gives CDR1 SGHTA, CDR2 FQGNSA. The V end was cut by 1 base, the J end by 1 base, with 8 bases between. The CDR3 sequence is CASSLVPGSYNEQFF. The DNA for the CDR3 is TGTGCCAGCAGCTTAGTCCCCGGGTCCTACAATGAGCAGTTCTTC.

The chain links TRBV25-1 to TRBJ1-1; D not certain. The germline V and J ends were trimmed by 4 bases and 1 base, with 7 bases remaining between them. CDR1 and CDR2 from the germline V gene are MGHDK and SYGVNS. The length of the CDR3 is 13 residues. The CDR3 DNA sequence: TGTGCCAGCAGTGGGGGAGCGAACACTGAAGCTTTCTTT. Translation: CASSGGANTEAFF.

This chain joins TRBV7-8 and TRBJ2-6; D gene ambiguous. Germline values: CDR1 SGHVS, CDR2 FQNEAQ. CDR3 length equals 12 residues. Deletions cut 2 bases from V and 13 bases from J, with 9 bases between. As DNA, the CDR3 is TGTGCCAGCAGCTTACAAGGAAAGGTCCTGACTTTC. It yields the protein CASSLQGKVLTF.

The V and J genes are TRBV30 and TRBJ1-2; D might be TRBD1 (5 bases). The CDR3 spans 16 residues. V was clipped by 3 bases and J by 1 base, with 18 bases between them. The germline V gene has CDR1 GTSNPN and CDR2 SVGIG (reference sequence). CDR3: CAWRTSLRGGNYGYTF. CDR3 bases: TGTGCCTGGAGGACGTCTTTGAGGGGCGGTAACTATGGCTACACCTTC.

This clone came up a few times. The chain employs TRBV7-9 and TRBJ1-2; 9 bases fit TRBD1. The CDR3 sequence is 15 residues long. The V gene end was trimmed by 5 bases and the J gene end by 5 bases; junction bases not matched to a gene: 9. Germline CDR1 is SEHNR and CDR2 is FQNEAQ (reference sequence). CDR3 in DNA: TGTGCCAGCAGCCTCGACAGGGGGATTTGGTATGGCTACACCTTC. Protein sequence: CASSLDRGIWYGYTF.

This clone was seen more than once but under ten times. The chain joins TRBV30 to TRBJ2-7, with 11 bases fitting TRBD1. The V segment lost 1 base and the J segment 4 bases; nucleotides outside the gene matches: 3. The V gene's germline CDR1 is GTSNPN and CDR2 SVGIG (reference sequence). This CDR3 spans 14 amino acids. Here the CDR3 DNA reads TGTGCCTGGAGTGCGGACAGGGGGCAGTACGAGCAGTACTTC. Translating it yields CAWSADRGQYEQYF.

In regard to this clone: At one end, the junction sequence differs from germline, possibly due to a read error. J is TRBJ2-7 and V is TRBV20-1; 10 nucleotides line up with TRBD1. CDR3 length: 11 amino acids. The germline V gene encodes CDR1 DFQATT and CDR2 SNEGSKA (reference sequence). The CDR3 region is CSAAGQGPPCF. The DNA for the CDR3 is TGCAGTGCAGCGGGACAGGGGCCCCCATGCTTC.

This clone showed up just a few times. The V and J genes are TRBV30 and TRBJ2-7; 10 nucleotides match TRBD2. The CDR3 is made up of 13 amino acids. The junction had 4 bases not matched to a gene; V was cut back by 5 bases and J by 3 bases. CDR1 GTSNPN and CDR2 SVGIG come from the germline V gene (reference sequence). Here the CDR3 DNA reads TGTGCCTGGGGCCGGACTAGCGGCTACGAGCAGTACTTC. Encoded protein: CAWGRTSGYEQYF. Filled out from reference TRBV30 and TRBJ2-7, the complete variable domain reads SQTIHQWPATLVQPVGSPLSLECTVEGTSNPNLYWYRQAAGRGLQLLFYSVGIGQISSEVPQNLSASRPQDRQFILSSKKLLLSDSGFYLCAWGRTSGYEQYFGPGTRLTVT.

The J gene is TRBJ1-4, the V gene TRBV10-3; tentative D call: TRBD1 (6 bases). Germline V gives CDR1 ENHRY, CDR2 SYGVKD. This CDR3 comprises 15 residues. V lost 6 bases and J 5 bases, leaving 16 bases between the germline ends. CDR3 in DNA: TGTGCCATCAGCGTAACAGGGAGGGGGAATGAAAAACTGTTTTTT. Its translation is CAISVTGRGNEKLFF.

The gene calls are TRBV4-2 and TRBJ2-5, with D uncertain. The CDR3 consists of 11 residues. V lost 0 bases to trimming and J lost 4 bases, with 0 bases between them. CDR1 and CDR2 from the germline V gene are LGHNA and YNFKEQ. The CDR3 protein is CASSQEETQYF. Here the CDR3 DNA reads TGTGCCAGCAGCCAAGAAGAGACCCAGTACTTC.

This clone has only a few counts. J is TRBJ2-3 and V is TRBV2; D is perhaps TRBD2 (6 bases). V gave up 2 bases and J gave up 1 base, with 10 bases separating them. The CDR3 is 15 residues long. Germline V gives CDR1 SNHLY, CDR2 FYNNEI. The CDR3 nucleotides are TGTGCCAGCAGTGAACGAGGGACTGGCACAGATACGCAGTATTTT. Its translation: CASSERGTGTDTQYF.

This clone was picked up a small number of times. In the same sample, other DNA sequences code for this CDR3. The chain carries TRBV30 and TRBJ2-3; 14 bases are a match to TRBD2. Germline trimming cut 2 bases from V and 4 bases from J; bases unmatched to any gene: 5. The CDR3 runs to 16 residues. Germline CDR1 and CDR2: GTSNPN and SVGIG (reference sequence). The CDR3 is CAWSPGLAGGPDTQYF. The DNA for the CDR3 is TGTGCCTGGAGTCCAGGACTAGCGGGAGGCCCAGATACGCAGTATTTT.

The rearrangement uses TRBV29-1 and TRBJ2-3; tentatively, D is TRBD1 or TRBD2 (5 bases each). V was pared by 7 bases and J by 5 bases, with 19 bases between. The CDR3 spans 14 residues. CDR1 and CDR2 (germline): SQVTM, ANQGSEA. The DNA for the CDR3 is TGCAGCGCCCGGGGCCAGGGTGATCAAGATACGCAGTATTTT. This gives the protein CSARGQGDQDTQYF.

The V and J genes are TRBV9 and TRBJ2-2; 9 bases map to TRBD1. CDR1 SGDLS and CDR2 YYNGEE come from the germline V gene. This CDR3 comprises 15 residues. Trimming at V came to 0 bases and at J to 5 bases, leaving 2 bases not matched to a gene. Here the CDR3 DNA reads TGTGCCAGCAGCGTAGGACAGGGGGAGACCGGGGAGCTGTTTTTT. This sequence encodes CASSVGQGETGELFF.

This clone turned up a few times. The V gene is TRBV9, the J gene TRBJ2-1; 9 nucleotides agree with TRBD1. This CDR3 contains 16 residues. The trim removed 4 bases at V and 0 bases at J, leaving 5 bases unmatched. From germline, CDR1 is SGDLS and CDR2 YYNGEE. The DNA for the CDR3 is TGTGCCAGCAGCTTGACAGGGGGACGCTCCTACAATGAGCAGTTCTTC. Translating it yields CASSLTGGRSYNEQFF.

This chain joins TRBV7-6 and TRBJ1-5, with no clear D. Germline values: CDR1 SGHVS, CDR2 FNYEAQ. The CDR3 runs to 13 residues. The germline V and J ends were trimmed by 1 base and 6 bases, with 7 bases remaining between them. The CDR3 is CASSLERRQPQHF. The CDR3 DNA follows: TGTGCCAGCAGCTTAGAGCGGCGTCAGCCCCAGCATTTT. Based on the CDR3 plus reference TRBV7-6 and TRBJ1-5, the full variable domain is GAGVSQSPRYKVTKRGQDVALRCDPISGHVSLYWYRQALGQGPEFLTYFNYEAQQDKSGLPNDRFSAERPEGSISTLTIQRTEQRDSAMYRCASSLERRQPQHFGDGTRLSIL.